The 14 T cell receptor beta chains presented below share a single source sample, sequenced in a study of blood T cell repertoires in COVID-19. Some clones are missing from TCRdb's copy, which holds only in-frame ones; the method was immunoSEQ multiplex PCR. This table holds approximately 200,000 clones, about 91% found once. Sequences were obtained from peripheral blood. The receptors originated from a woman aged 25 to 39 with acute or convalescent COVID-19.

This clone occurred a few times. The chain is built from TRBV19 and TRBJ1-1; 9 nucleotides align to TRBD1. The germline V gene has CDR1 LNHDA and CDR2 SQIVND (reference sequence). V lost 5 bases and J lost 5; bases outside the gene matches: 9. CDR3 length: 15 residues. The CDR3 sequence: CASSYWGQGLTEAFF. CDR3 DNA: TGTGCCAGTAGTTATTGGGGACAGGGATTGACTGAAGCTTTCTTT.

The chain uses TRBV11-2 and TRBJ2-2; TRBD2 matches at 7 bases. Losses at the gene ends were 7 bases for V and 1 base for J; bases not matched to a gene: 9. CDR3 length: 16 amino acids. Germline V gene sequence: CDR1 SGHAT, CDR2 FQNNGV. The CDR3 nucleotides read TGTGCCAGCACCTCGCCGGGACTAAGGAACACCGGGGAGCTGTTTTTT. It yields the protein CASTSPGLRNTGELFF.

CDR3 nucleotide sequence: TGTGCCAGCAGGTCTCCAGGCGTTCCGGATTCCCTCTACGAGCAGTACTTC. This gives the protein CASRSPGVPDSLYEQYF. V gene TRBV11-2 combines with J gene TRBJ2-7, with D unclear. Deletions cut 6 bases from V and 3 bases from J, with 24 bases between. The CDR3 is 17 amino acids. Germline CDR1 is SGHAT and CDR2 is FQNNGV.

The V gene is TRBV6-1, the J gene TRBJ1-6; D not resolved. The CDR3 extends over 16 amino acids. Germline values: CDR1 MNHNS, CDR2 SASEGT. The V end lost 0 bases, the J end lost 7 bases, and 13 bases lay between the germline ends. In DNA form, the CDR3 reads TGTGCCAGCAGTGAAGCGAGGGCGGGGAGCAATTCACCCCTCCACTTT. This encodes CASSEARAGSNSPLHF.

CDR3 loop: CASSLEPENSPLHF. In DNA form, the CDR3 reads TGCGCCAGCAGCTTAGAACCCGAGAATTCACCCCTCCACTTT. The V call is TRBV5-1, the J call TRBJ1-6; D not resolved. This CDR3 spans 14 amino acids. Germline CDR1 is SGHRS and CDR2 is YFSETQ. The V end was cut by 2 bases, the J end by 7 bases, with 10 bases between.

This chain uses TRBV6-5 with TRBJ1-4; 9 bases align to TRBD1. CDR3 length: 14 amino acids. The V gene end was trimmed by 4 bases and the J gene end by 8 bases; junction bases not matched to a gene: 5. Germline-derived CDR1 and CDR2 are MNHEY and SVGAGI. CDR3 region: CASSWGQGEEKLFF. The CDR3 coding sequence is TGTGCCAGCAGTTGGGGACAGGGAGAGGAAAAACTGTTTTTT.

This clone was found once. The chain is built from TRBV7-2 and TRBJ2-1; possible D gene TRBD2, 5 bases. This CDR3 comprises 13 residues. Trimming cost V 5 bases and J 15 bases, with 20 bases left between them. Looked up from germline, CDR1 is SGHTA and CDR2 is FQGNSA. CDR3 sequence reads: CASSPLVTLSMFF. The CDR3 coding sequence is TGTGCCAGCAGCCCACTAGTTACGTTGAGTATGTTCTTC.

CDR3 DNA: TGTGCCAGCAGCTTAGGATCGCTGACTAGCGGGAGGGCCCTCTGGGAGACCCAGTACTTC. It codes for CASSLGSLTSGRALWETQYF. The V call is TRBV7-8, the J call TRBJ2-5; the match to TRBD2 covers 14 bases. After removal of 1 base from V and 5 bases from J, the junction contained 15 bases not matched to a gene. This CDR3 is 20 amino acids long. CDR1 is SGHVS and CDR2 is FQNEAQ in the germline V gene.

CDR3 region: CASSPTGGRNGEQYF. The CDR3 bases are TGTGCCAGCAGCCCAACGGGAGGACGTAATGGCGAGCAGTACTTC. The chain combines TRBV11-3 with TRBJ2-7, with 7 bases matching TRBD2. After removal of 5 bases from V and 6 bases from J, the junction contained 13 bases not matched to a gene. The CDR3 covers 15 residues. Germline V CDR1 and CDR2: SGHNT, YENEEA.

The DNA for the CDR3 is TGCGCCAGCAGTGACCGAGGCGGGATAAACCCCTACGAGCAGTACTTC. Amino acid sequence: CASSDRGGINPYEQYF. The chain couples TRBV10-2 to TRBJ2-7, with D possibly matching TRBD2 (6 bases). This CDR3 comprises 16 residues. Germline CDR1 WSHSY, CDR2 SAAADI. Trimming pared 3 bases from V and 2 bases from J, leaving 17 bases between.

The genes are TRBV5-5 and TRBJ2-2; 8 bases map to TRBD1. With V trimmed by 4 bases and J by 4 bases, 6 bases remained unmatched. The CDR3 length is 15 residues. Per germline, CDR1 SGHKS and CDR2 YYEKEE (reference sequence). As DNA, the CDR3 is TGTGCCAGCAGCCGGACAGGGTCGGTCACCGGGGAGCTGTTTTTT. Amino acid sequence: CASSRTGSVTGELFF.

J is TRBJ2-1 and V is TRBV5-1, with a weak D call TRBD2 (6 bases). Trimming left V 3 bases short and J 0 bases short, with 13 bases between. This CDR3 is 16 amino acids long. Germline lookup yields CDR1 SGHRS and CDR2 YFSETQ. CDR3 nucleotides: TGCGCCAGCAGCTCAGAGCGGAGGGGCTCCTACAATGAGCAGTTCTTC. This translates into CASSSERRGSYNEQFF. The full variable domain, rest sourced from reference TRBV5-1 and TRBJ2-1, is KAGVTQTPRYLIKTRGQQVTLSCSPISGHRSVSWYQQTPGQGLQFLFEYFSETQRNKGNFPGRFSGRQFSNSRSEMNVSTLELGDSALYLCASSSERRGSYNEQFFGPGTRLTVL.

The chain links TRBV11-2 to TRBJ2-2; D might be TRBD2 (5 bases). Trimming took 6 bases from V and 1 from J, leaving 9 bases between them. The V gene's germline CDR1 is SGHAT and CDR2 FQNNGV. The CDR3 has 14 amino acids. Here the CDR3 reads CASRHSENTGELFF. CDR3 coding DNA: TGTGCCAGCAGACATAGCGAGAACACCGGGGAGCTGTTTTTT.

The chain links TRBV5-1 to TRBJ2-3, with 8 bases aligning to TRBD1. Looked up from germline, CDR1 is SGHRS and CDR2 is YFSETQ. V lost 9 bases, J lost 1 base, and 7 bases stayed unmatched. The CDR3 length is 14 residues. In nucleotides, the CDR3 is TGCGCCACCACGACGGGACAGGGCACAGATACGCAGTATTTT. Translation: CATTTGQGTDTQYF.